A selection of T cell receptor beta chains follows, all from one sample in a study of blood T cell repertoires in COVID-19. The data were produced by immunoSEQ multiplex PCR, yet TCRdb's version contains in-frame clones alone and is incomplete. Among 200,000 to 250,000 clones, under 90% were seen once, and the ten largest hold 5.5% to 6.5%. Sequences were obtained from peripheral blood. These TCRs come from a man aged 60 to 69 who had recovered from COVID-19. CDR3s leave out the opening cysteine and the closing phenylalanine or tryptophan. The order of the fields is V gene, J gene, clone size, CDR3 protein. Not every row has a clone size; where given, it reads once, few, many or a size class.

>TRBV5-4|TRBJ2-7|NA
ASSLGRGRPYEQY
>TRBV6-5|TRBJ1-4|NA
ASSDPGHSNEKLF
>TRBV6-1|TRBJ1-3|NA
ASSETVGNTIY
>TRBV3-1/TRBV3-2|TRBJ2-5|NA
ASSHGEETQY
>TRBV19|TRBJ1-5|NA
ASSLRDPGGNQPQH
>TRBV2|TRBJ1-6|once
ASSSNNSPLH
>TRBV9|TRBJ2-6|once
ASSQLAGVSGANVLT
>TRBV6-5|TRBJ2-7|NA
ASSYAPRGTYEQY
>TRBV28|TRBJ2-4|NA
ASSSTDLQNIQY
>TRBV7-9|TRBJ2-2|NA
ASSTIAGGVTGELF
>TRBV7-9|TRBJ1-2|NA
ASSARDYGYT
>TRBV28|TRBJ1-6|NA
ASRGDSNSPLH
>TRBV29-1|TRBJ1-2|NA
SVNKVAGGKNYGYT
>TRBV6-5|TRBJ2-7|NA
ASSYLGSEGQY
>TRBV10-3|TRBJ1-6|NA
AINRAARSPLH